The source of this T cell receptor (beta chain) is a study of cytomegalovirus exposure and HLA in healthy donors. Study context: Around 89 million unique TCRs from HLA-typed donors made up an early data release.

Amplification used 60 Vbeta primers and 13 Jbeta primers. Repertoires were generated with immunoSEQ multiplex PCR, while TCRdb's copy carries only in-frame clones and drops some. The sample contains around 100,000 clones, approximately 70% of which appear only once. A few counts support this clone. No antigen is known for it. Regarding the study as a whole: Earlier findings revealed that most TCR beta V segments proved productive either about 87% or about 30% of the time. Later on, an analysis found that several of the most significant clusters appeared to be linked to common viral pathogens, which included parvovirus B19. Presence/absence analyses rested on an assumption that sequencing depth was roughly uniform across donors.

The sequence came from a man between 25 and 39 years old in good health and CMV-seropositive. The sample comprised PBMCs.

The CDR3 loop reads CASNRGGADTQYF. Written as DNA, the CDR3 is TGCGCCAGCAACAGGGGTGGGGCAGATACGCAGTATTTT. This sequence joins TRBV5-1 and TRBJ2-3; 7 nucleotides agree with TRBD1. The CDR3 spans 13 residues. The germline CDR1 and CDR2 sequences are SGHRS and YFSETQ. V was clipped by 6 bases and J by 4 bases; unmatched bases: 5.